This T cell receptor beta chain is drawn from a study of T cell changes during pregnancy in multiple sclerosis. Germline assignment: CDR1 SGHTA and CDR2 FQGNSA. This CDR3 has 17 residues. V lost 5 bases to trimming and J lost 1 base; unmatched junction nucleotides: 9. The method was immunoSEQ multiplex PCR; TCRdb's version includes in-frame clones alone and lacks a portion of them. Among about 35,000 clones listed, about nine tenths were seen once. The chain is built from TRBV7-2 and TRBJ2-3; 10 bases are shared with TRBD1. The sample here was CD4+ T cells from peripheral blood mononuclear cells, taken after pregnancy. The source of this sequence is a female donor in good health, enrolled as a control in a pregnancy study. CDR3 DNA: TGTGCCAGCAGCGGGACAGGGGAGGGATACGGCACAGATACGCAGTATTTT. As protein: CASSGTGEGYGTDTQYF.